One sample yielded the 22 T cell receptor beta chains listed below, sequenced in a study of cytomegalovirus exposure and HLA in healthy donors. 13 Jbeta primers and 60 Vbeta primers were used for the PCR. Using immunoSEQ multiplex PCR, the repertoire was profiled, and TCRdb retains in-frame clones only, with some absent. The data show about 130,000 clones, approximately 80% seen once. Sample: PBMCs. These receptors originate from a woman in her thirties or forties in good health and CMV-seronegative.

The V gene is TRBV19, the J gene TRBJ2-1; D is unclear. The CDR3 length is 17 residues. Germline V CDR1 and CDR2: LNHDA, SQIVND (reference sequence). The V end was cut by 5 bases, the J end by 0 bases, with 17 bases between. CDR3 sequence reads: CASSAPPFKSSYNEQFF. The CDR3 nucleotides are TGTGCCAGTAGTGCCCCCCCTTTCAAGAGCTCCTACAATGAGCAGTTCTTC.

DNA for the CDR3: TGTGCCAGCAGTTACGCGCAACTAGACAATGAGCAGTTCTTC. This codes for CASSYAQLDNEQFF. This rearrangement joins TRBV6-6 to TRBJ2-1; a possible D gene is TRBD2 (5 bases). The V gene's germline CDR1 is MNHNY and CDR2 SVGAGI (reference sequence). The CDR3 is 14 residues long. V lost 2 bases and J lost 5, with 10 bases in between.

This clone was observed a handful of times. The chain is built from TRBV7-3 and TRBJ1-2; TRBD1 might be the D (6 bases). The CDR3 is made up of 13 amino acids. V dropped 5 bases and J dropped 7 bases, with 14 bases sitting between them. Per germline, CDR1 SGHTA and CDR2 FQGTGA. The CDR3 reads CASSRPGGFGYTF. In DNA form, the CDR3 reads TGTGCCAGCAGCCGACCGGGGGGCTTTGGCTACACCTTC.

The CDR3 nucleotides are TGCAGCGTTGCGGACAGGGCTGCAACTAATGAAAAACTGTTTTTT. It yields the protein CSVADRAATNEKLFF. The chain recombines TRBV29-1 with TRBJ1-4, with 8 positions matching TRBD1. This CDR3 has 15 amino acids. Unmatched junction bases numbered 4, after V lost 4 bases and J lost 0 bases. Germline CDR1 reads SQVTM; CDR2 reads ANQGSEA.

This clone was found a few times. The rearrangement uses TRBV29-1 and TRBJ2-1; 7 nucleotides match TRBD2. This CDR3 comprises 15 residues. Germline-derived CDR1 and CDR2 are SQVTM and ANQGSEA. After removal of 4 bases from V and 1 base from J, the junction contained 7 bases not matched to a gene. CDR3 sequence: CSVVLGGSSYNEQFF. The DNA of the CDR3 is TGCAGCGTTGTCTTAGGCGGGAGTTCCTACAATGAGCAGTTCTTC.

Comment on this clone: The junction departs from germline at one end; a sequencing error may be responsible. The rearrangement links TRBV28 to TRBJ2-4, with 7 bases fitting TRBD1. The length of the CDR3 is 15 residues. From germline, CDR1 is MDHEN and CDR2 SYDVKM. The CDR3 is CASLRQGVEKNSQYF. The CDR3 DNA sequence: TGTGCCAGCCTCCGGCAGGGGGTTGAGAAAAACAGTCAGTACTTC.

The chain carries TRBV6-1 and TRBJ1-2; 12 nucleotides line up with TRBD1. CDR1 and CDR2 from the germline V gene are MNHNS and SASEGT. The junction had 6 bases not matched to a gene; V was cut back by 6 bases and J by 7 bases. The CDR3 contains 14 residues. CDR3 in amino acids: CASSVGQGAPGYTF. CDR3 sequence (DNA): TGTGCCAGCAGCGTGGGACAGGGGGCGCCTGGCTACACCTTC.

The chain has TRBV27 and TRBJ1-1, with D possibly matching TRBD1 (5 bases). The germline V gene encodes CDR1 MNHEY and CDR2 SMNVEV (reference sequence). V was cut by 5 bases and J by 4 bases, with 14 bases left in between. The length of the CDR3 is 14 residues. The CDR3 loop is CASSATVRGTEAFF. Written as DNA, the CDR3 is TGTGCCAGCAGTGCCACGGTAAGGGGCACTGAAGCTTTCTTT.

The chain couples TRBV5-6 to TRBJ1-2; possible D gene TRBD1, 5 bases. Trimming removed 4 bases from V and 5 bases from J, with 12 bases in between. The CDR3 spans 13 residues. CDR1 is SGHDT, CDR2 YYEEEE, per germline. DNA of the CDR3: TGTGCCAGCAGCCCCTCAGGGATTTATGGCTACACCTTC. The encoded protein is CASSPSGIYGYTF.

This chain uses TRBV28 with TRBJ2-1; TRBD2 agrees at 13 bases. The CDR3 spans 18 residues. Germline V gene sequence: CDR1 MDHEN, CDR2 SYDVKM. The J segment lost 6 bases and the V segment lost 5 bases, leaving 13 bases of the junction unmatched. The CDR3: CASSPRTWTSGRVNEQFF. Here the CDR3 DNA reads TGTGCCAGCAGTCCCCGAACCTGGACTAGCGGGAGAGTCAATGAGCAGTTCTTC.

The rearrangement joins TRBV27 to TRBJ2-7; 9 bases match TRBD1. With 3 bases clipped from V and 3 bases from J, the junction kept 12 bases outside the gene matches. The CDR3 sequence is 17 residues long. From germline, CDR1 is MNHEY and CDR2 SMNVEV (reference sequence). The chain's CDR3 is CASSFGQGSSRVYEQYF. The CDR3 DNA reads as TGTGCCAGCAGTTTCGGACAGGGGTCTTCCAGGGTCTACGAGCAGTACTTC.

This clone was seen only once. The chain combines TRBV13 with TRBJ1-6; perhaps TRBD1 as D (6 bases). Germline V CDR1 and CDR2: PRHDT, FYEKMQ (reference sequence). The CDR3 extends over 14 amino acids. The germline V and J ends were trimmed by 7 bases and 10 bases, with 17 bases remaining between them. CDR3 nucleotide sequence: TGTGCCAGCACCGAAGGGGGGGCAGGATCACCCCTCCACTTT. This translates into CASTEGGAGSPLHF.

The chain couples TRBV2 to TRBJ2-7, with D maybe TRBD2 (5 bases). V lost 6 bases and J lost 3, with 15 bases in between. The germline CDR1 and CDR2 sequences are SNHLY and FYNNEI. This CDR3 is 14 amino acids long. CDR3 in amino acids: CASRGTGFLYEQYF. DNA of the CDR3: TGTGCCAGCAGGGGAACGGGATTCCTCTACGAGCAGTACTTC.

The rearrangement links TRBV19 to TRBJ2-7, with TRBD1 as a possible D gene (6 bases). The CDR3 extends over 15 amino acids. Germline V gene sequence: CDR1 LNHDA, CDR2 SQIVND (reference sequence). V lost 10 bases and J lost 3, with 22 bases in between. The CDR3 nucleotides are TGTGCCACCCGGAACACAGGGAATTCGGTCTACGAGCAGTACTTC. Protein sequence: CATRNTGNSVYEQYF.

This clone came up a few times. The V call is TRBV6-5, the J call TRBJ1-1, with TRBD1 matching over 8 bases. Germline CDR1 MNHEY, CDR2 SVGAGI. The V and J ends lost 0 bases and 7 bases, in that order; junction bases with no gene match: 4. CDR3 length equals 14 residues. CDR3 protein: CASSYSGQGGEAFF. The CDR3, as DNA: TGTGCCAGCAGTTACTCAGGACAGGGCGGTGAAGCTTTCTTT.

This clone was picked up one time. V is TRBV13 and J is TRBJ2-2; maybe TRBD2 (6 bases). Germline CDR1 and CDR2: PRHDT and FYEKMQ (reference sequence). This CDR3 comprises 16 residues. With 6 bases removed from V and 3 bases from J, the gap between germline ends came to 17 bases. DNA of the CDR3: TGTGCCAGCAGTGCCGACGGGACTTCTTACACCGGGGAGCTGTTTTTT. Translating it yields CASSADGTSYTGELFF.

The chain carries TRBV18 and TRBJ2-1, with TRBD2 identical over 13 bases. Unmatched junction bases numbered 8, after V lost 3 bases and J lost 9 bases. There are 16 residues in the CDR3. The germline gives CDR1 KGHSH, CDR2 LQKENI. The CDR3 here is CASSPPGLAGQGEQFF. As DNA, the CDR3 is TGTGCCAGCTCACCTCCGGGACTAGCGGGGCAGGGTGAGCAGTTCTTC.

The chain has TRBV18 and TRBJ2-1; tentatively, D is TRBD1 (5 bases). Trimming removed 6 bases at V and 6 bases at J, with 18 bases between. The CDR3 is 15 residues long. CDR1 is KGHSH and CDR2 is LQKENI in the germline V gene. The CDR3 region is CASSPLDQGINEQFF. As DNA, the CDR3 is TGTGCCAGCTCTCCCTTAGATCAGGGTATCAATGAGCAGTTCTTC.

The CDR3 sequence: CASSWGTGFSYEQYF. CDR3 DNA: TGTGCCAGCAGCTGGGGGACAGGGTTTTCCTACGAGCAGTACTTC. The chain uses TRBV5-8 and TRBJ2-7; 9 bases are a match to TRBD1. The J segment lost 1 base and the V segment lost 3 bases, leaving 5 bases of the junction unmatched. Germline CDR1 reads SGHTS; CDR2 reads YDEGEE. The CDR3 totals 15 residues.

The rearrangement uses TRBV2 and TRBJ2-7; weak D call: TRBD1 (5 bases). Trimming took 6 bases from V and 0 from J, leaving 12 bases between them. Germline-derived CDR1 and CDR2 are SNHLY and FYNNEI. This CDR3 spans 14 amino acids. Here the CDR3 DNA reads TGTGCCAGCAGGGAGAGGACAAACTCCTACGAGCAGTACTTC. Its translation: CASRERTNSYEQYF. Using reference TRBV2 and TRBJ2-7 for the parts outside the CDR3, the full variable domain is EPEVTQTPSHQVTQMGQEVILRCVPISNHLYFYWYRQILGQKVEFLVSFYNNEISEKSEIFDDQFSVERPDGSNFTLKIRSTKLEDSAMYFCASRERTNSYEQYFGPGTRLTVT.

The chain links TRBV5-1 to TRBJ2-2, with 7 bases fitting TRBD1. The germline CDR1 and CDR2 sequences are SGHRS and YFSETQ. V was clipped by 2 bases and J by 5 bases; unmatched bases: 12. The CDR3 totals 17 residues. The CDR3 spells CASSFFPDRVYTGELFF. The DNA of the CDR3 is TGCGCCAGCAGCTTTTTCCCCGACAGGGTATATACCGGGGAGCTGTTTTTT.

This clone has more than one count but fewer than ten. V is TRBV6-1 and J is TRBJ1-2, with a tentative D call TRBD1 (5 bases). The CDR3 sequence is 13 residues long. Germline values: CDR1 MNHNS, CDR2 SASEGT. Trimming pared 4 bases from V and 8 bases from J, leaving 14 bases between. The CDR3: CASSGQSDWGYTF. CDR3 nucleotide sequence: TGTGCCAGCAGTGGACAGTCCGATTGGGGCTACACCTTC.